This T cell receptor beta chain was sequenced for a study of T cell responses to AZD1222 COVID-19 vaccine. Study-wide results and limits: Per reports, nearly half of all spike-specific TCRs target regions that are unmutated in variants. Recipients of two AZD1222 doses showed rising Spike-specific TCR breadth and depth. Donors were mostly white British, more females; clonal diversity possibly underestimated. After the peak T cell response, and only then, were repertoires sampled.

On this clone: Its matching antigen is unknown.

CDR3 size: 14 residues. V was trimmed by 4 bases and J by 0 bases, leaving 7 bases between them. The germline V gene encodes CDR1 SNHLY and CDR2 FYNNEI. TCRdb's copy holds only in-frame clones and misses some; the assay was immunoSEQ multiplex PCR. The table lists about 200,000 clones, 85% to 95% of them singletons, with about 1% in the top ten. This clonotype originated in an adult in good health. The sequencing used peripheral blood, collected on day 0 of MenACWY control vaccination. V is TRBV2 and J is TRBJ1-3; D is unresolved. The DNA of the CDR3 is TGTGCCAGCAGTGGGGCGCTCTCTGGAAACACCATATATTTT. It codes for CASSGALSGNTIYF.